Detailed here is one T cell receptor beta chain. What it recognizes is unknown. The germline V gene encodes CDR1 KGHSH and CDR2 LQKENI. V lost 3 bases, J lost 7 bases, and 11 bases stayed unmatched. This CDR3 region has 17 residues. This sample is part of a study of vaccination effects on CD4 cells after COVID-19. Whole-study findings and limits: Cross-reactivity with common cold coronaviruses was shown by only 1 of 255 vaccine-induced clones in healthy vaccinees. Late post-vaccination samples showed marked contraction of infection- and vaccine-induced clones.

Sequencing was performed with immunoSEQ multiplex PCR; in TCRdb, only in-frame clones are kept and a portion is missing. The sample yields approximately 68,000 clones, over 70% seen once. Sequencing in the ViraFEST assay came after antigen-specific CD4+ T cells had been expanded with viral peptide pools, which were used to stimulate PBMC. CD4+ T cells were isolated after around 9 days of culture. Nucleocapsid antibodies were negative in the vaccine recipients, who had never had SARS-CoV-2 infection. Days 3 and 7 were when half the medium was replaced with IL-2 medium. This chain uses TRBV18 with TRBJ1-6, with 8 bases matching TRBD1. The clonotype originates from a human donor who received a COVID-19 vaccine. Sequencing was performed on CD4+ T cells from PBMCs cultured with SARS-CoV-2 spike peptides, taken before COVID-19 vaccination. The CDR3 loop is CASSPSTTGVGNSPLHF. Written as DNA, the CDR3 is TGTGCCAGCTCACCCTCTACGACAGGGGTAGGGAATTCACCCCTCCACTTT.